This is a list of T cell receptor beta chains from one sample in a study of T-cell memory formation after mild COVID-19. TCRdb called the 5' RACE reads again in MiXCR, with one record for every CDR3 protein. The sample shows about 360,000 distinct CDR3 sequences, about an eighth of them seen only once. Material for sequencing was PBMCs or a T cell subset sorted from them (not recorded which). The receptor source for this set is a man between 18 and 35 years old who had mild COVID-19 (a few samples of this study predate the infection). Cell type and time point are not known. Both conserved end residues are part of each CDR3. A D gene is named only where the DNA matches it firmly. The size field is filled for only some rows; it gives once, few, many or a size class.

V gene: TRBV29-1; clone size: few; J gene: TRBJ2-3; D gene: NA; CDR3 protein: CSVEARWEGAQYF; CDR3 DNA: TGCAGCGTTGAAGCTAGGTGGGAAGGGGCGCAGTATTTT
V gene: TRBV7-2; clone size: NA; J gene: TRBJ2-3; D gene: TRBD1; CDR3 protein: CASSYGTGPVTQYF; CDR3 DNA: TGTGCCAGCAGCTACGGGACAGGGCCAGTTACGCAGTATTTT
V gene: TRBV4-3; clone size: NA; J gene: TRBJ1-4; D gene: NA; CDR3 protein: CASSQGGGLNEKLFF; CDR3 DNA: TGCGCCAGCAGCCAAGGGGGGGGGCTTAATGAAAAACTGTTTTTT
V gene: TRBV5-1; clone size: few; J gene: TRBJ2-3; D gene: NA; CDR3 protein: CASSSDTRDTQYF; CDR3 DNA: TGCGCCAGCAGCTCGGACACCCGAGATACGCAGTATTTT
V gene: TRBV6-1; clone size: many; J gene: TRBJ2-3; D gene: NA; CDR3 protein: CASSLGLTDTQYF; CDR3 DNA: TGTGCCAGCAGTCTGGGACTCACAGATACGCAGTATTTT
V gene: TRBV4-3; clone size: few; J gene: TRBJ1-1; D gene: NA; CDR3 protein: CASSQSRGGVEAFF; CDR3 DNA: TGCGCCAGCAGCCAGTCTAGGGGGGGGGTTGAAGCTTTCTTT
V gene: TRBV3-1; clone size: many; J gene: TRBJ2-3; D gene: NA; CDR3 protein: CASSQGGATQYF; CDR3 DNA: TGTGCCAGCAGCCAAGGAGGGGCCACGCAGTATTTT
V gene: TRBV6-6; clone size: few; J gene: TRBJ1-5; D gene: NA; CDR3 protein: CASSTQGYQPQHF; CDR3 DNA: TGTGCCAGCAGTACCCAGGGCTATCAGCCCCAGCATTTT
V gene: TRBV12-3/TRBV12-4; clone size: few; J gene: TRBJ2-5; D gene: NA; CDR3 protein: CASSFGVGVETQYF; CDR3 DNA: TGTGCCAGCAGTTTCGGGGTTGGAGTAGAGACCCAGTACTTC
V gene: TRBV2; clone size: few; J gene: TRBJ1-6; D gene: NA; CDR3 protein: CASGYDSPLHF; CDR3 DNA: TGTGCCAGCGGTTACGATTCACCCCTCCACTTT
V gene: TRBV4-1; clone size: NA; J gene: TRBJ1-1; D gene: NA; CDR3 protein: CASSQDTPAGRLNTEAFF; CDR3 DNA: TGCGCCAGCAGCCAAGACACCCCCGCCGGGAGATTAAACACTGAAGCTTTCTTT
V gene: TRBV20-1; clone size: few; J gene: TRBJ1-2; D gene: TRBD1; CDR3 protein: CSARVTGGGYGYTF; CDR3 DNA: TGCAGTGCTAGAGTTACAGGGGGCGGCTATGGCTACACCTTC
V gene: TRBV7-2; clone size: few; J gene: TRBJ2-1; D gene: TRBD2; CDR3 protein: CASSVRGGSSYNEQFF; CDR3 DNA: TGTGCCAGCAGCGTCCGGGGCGGGAGCTCCTACAATGAGCAGTTCTTC
V gene: TRBV5-1; clone size: few; J gene: TRBJ2-7; D gene: TRBD1; CDR3 protein: CASSITGQGGEQYF; CDR3 DNA: TGCGCCAGCAGCATAACGGGACAGGGCGGGGAGCAGTACTTC
V gene: TRBV2; clone size: NA; J gene: TRBJ1-2; D gene: NA; CDR3 protein: CARGDGYTF; CDR3 DNA: TGTGCCAGGGGGGATGGCTACACCTTC
V gene: TRBV11-1; clone size: few; J gene: TRBJ1-1; D gene: NA; CDR3 protein: CASSLARGHTEAFF; CDR3 DNA: TGTGCCAGCAGCTTAGCTAGGGGCCACACTGAAGCTTTCTTT
V gene: TRBV15; clone size: NA; J gene: TRBJ1-5; D gene: NA; CDR3 protein: CATSRDRLFQPQHF; CDR3 DNA: TGTGCCACCAGCAGAGATCGTCTTTTCCAGCCCCAGCATTTT
V gene: TRBV19; clone size: NA; J gene: TRBJ2-1; D gene: NA; CDR3 protein: CASSPSWGGGSEQFF; CDR3 DNA: TGTGCCAGTAGTCCCTCTTGGGGGGGGGGCTCTGAGCAGTTCTTC
V gene: TRBV27; clone size: many; J gene: TRBJ2-7; D gene: NA; CDR3 protein: CASSPSRTSYEQYF; CDR3 DNA: TGTGCCAGCAGTCCTAGCCGGACAAGCTACGAGCAGTACTTC
V gene: TRBV12-3/TRBV12-4; clone size: NA; J gene: TRBJ2-5; D gene: TRBD2; CDR3 protein: CASSPGVGGGPKETQYF; CDR3 DNA: TGTGCCAGCAGTCCGGGTGTCGGGGGGGGGCCGAAAGAGACCCAGTACTTC
V gene: TRBV4-3; clone size: many; J gene: TRBJ2-3; D gene: TRBD2; CDR3 protein: CASSQDPFIAGGPDTQYF; CDR3 DNA: TGCGCCAGCAGCCAAGACCCCTTTATAGCGGGGGGGCCAGATACGCAGTATTTT